Listed here is a single T cell receptor beta chain. The antigen this receptor binds is unknown. There are no base qualities to consult, and no much larger clone falls within one base. To prepare the library, the immunoSEQ multiplex PCR assay was applied. A mixture of 60 forward primers for TCR Vbeta segments and 13 reverse primers for TCR Jbeta segments was used in the multiplex PCR. The CDR3 region of rearranged TCR beta genes was amplified from genomic DNA with a multiplex PCR assay. Amplified TCR beta libraries were sequenced as 87-base-pair reads on the Illumina HiSeq System. On the authors' methods: In a later analysis, roughly 80 million unique TCR beta chains were counted across the 666 repertoires, and roughly 11 million of these chains were shared by at least two donors. Raw reads were error-corrected and collapsed into unique sequences by a nearest-neighbor algorithm in which closely related sequences were merged to remove PCR and sequencing errors. Alignment of CDR3 sequences to IMGT reference sequences was used to assign V, D and J gene segments. For a sequence to be retained, a match of at least six nucleotides to both a V gene segment and a J gene segment was required. Rearrangements were classified as productive when the CDR3 lacked stop codons and remained in frame with V and J, and all other rearrangements were classified as non-productive. CDR3 was defined according to IMGT convention as the region running from the second conserved V-encoded cysteine to the conserved J-encoded phenylalanine. The earlier analysis of some 580 of the donors excluded any sequence lacking an unambiguous match to a single V gene segment. In an earlier analysis of a few hundred of the donors, V segments were called functional above 56.7% productive rearrangements and were called segregating when the between-donor standard deviation exceeded 5%. A statistical classification framework was built to diagnose cytomegalovirus status from the catalog of TCR beta chain sequences. A later analysis assigned V and J genes by comparing TCR nucleotide sequences with IMGT/GENE-DB human TR gene sequences. In a later analysis, CDR3 sequences and most-parsimonious VDJ recombination scenarios were assigned using the TCRdist pipeline. In a later analysis, each TCR beta chain was defined by its CDR3 amino acid sequence together with its V-gene family, and reads without a unique V-gene family were excluded. To address suspected cross-contamination and a sequencing artifact, a later analysis removed roughly 580 highly shared, low-generation-probability nucleotide sequences. For each public chain, a later analysis derived a clonal expansion index from normalized ranks of inferred template counts within each repertoire. In a later analysis, generation probabilities were computed using a VDJ recombination model fitted to out-of-frame rearrangements, and the results were checked against IGoR. Hypergeometric tests were used in a later analysis to score TCR-TCR, TCR-HLA and TCR-CMV co-occurrence, with a repertoire-size bias correction applied to the TCR pairs. False discovery rates were estimated in a later analysis by permuting HLA or CMV assignments 20 times. A later analysis grouped co-occurring TCRs with DBSCAN, adding TCRdist sequence similarity when clustering within HLA-allele-positive subsets. Co-occurrence clustering excluded repertoires with fewer than 30,000 or more than 120,000 public chains, plus five with anomalous nucleotide sharing. As stored in TCRdb, this immuneACCESS dataset retains in-frame rearrangements with V and J assigned. A fraction of the clones does not appear; measured against another copy, unresolved V genes explain less than half of the discrepancy, and the remainder lacks a known reason. V, J and clone size are taken as reported in that table, and D and trimming were inferred from the DNA itself. The sample table shows 75,000 to 100,000 clones, and around 68% are seen once. 1.2% of the sample is taken by the ten largest.

CDR1 SGHTA and CDR2 FQGNSA are derived from the germline V gene. Its CDR3 holds 15 amino acids, cysteine through phenylalanine. Only the CDR3 region is kept as DNA, spanning 45 bases read in frame from base 1. The germline V and J ends show losses of 1 base and 1 base respectively, and no gene match explains 1 base of the junction. This record comes from a study of cytomegalovirus exposure and HLA in healthy donors (dated by TCRdb to 2016 to 2017). With respect to the entire study: An earlier analysis of approximately 640 of the donors reported roughly 300 Gb of sequence data and some 120 million unique TCR beta sequences from about 200 million T cells. Every repertoire in the discovery cohort had been generated on one and the same sequencing platform. HLA typing included class I and class II loci at four-digit resolution. The later analysis used no new phenotypic data to find candidate immune exposures, relying instead on TCR beta sequences and their occurrence across donors. In a later genetic analysis, genome-wide SNP genotypes for about 65% of the roughly 670 donors were used, and that subset was treated as a discovery cohort. Using immunosequencing, the study profiled T cell repertoires from around 670 subjects and related those repertoires to cytomegalovirus serostatus. Of the roughly 430 genotyped donors, roughly 85% fell in the genetic ancestry cluster associated with self-reported Caucasian donors. Approximately 310 gigabases of sequencing data and approximately 91 million unique TCR sequences made up an early release that covered over 550 HLA-typed donors. Donor age, sex, ethnicity and CMV serostatus were compiled alongside the repertoire data. Typing coverage differed by locus: A, B, C, DRB1 and DQB1 were typed in about 620-640 donors, DQA1 in approximately 520, DPA1 in around 580, and DPB1 in 472. High-throughput TCR immunosequencing, statistical association of individual TCRs with disease status, and machine learning were combined to predict cytomegalovirus infection status. Five DR-DQ haplotypes were treated as single units for association and clustering because of strong linkage in the cohort. To decide whether each TCR beta V gene segment behaved as functional or pseudogenic, an earlier analysis of some 600 of the donors relied on high-throughput TCR beta sequencing. A later analysis re-analyzed previously published TCR beta repertoires from roughly 600 donors and added high-resolution HLA genotyping to study TCR occurrence patterns. On average, roughly 240,000 unique TCR beta nucleotide sequences were sequenced per donor among some 430 genotyped donors of the cohort, with around 19% of those sequences being non-productive. The aim of the study was to test whether cataloging public T cell receptors could identify signatures of past pathogen exposure. Along with the 666-subject first cohort, a separate validation cohort of approximately 110 different subjects was used.

On the study overall, not on this receptor specifically: Compared with equally common non-associated chains, HLA-associated TCR beta chains in a later analysis were more clonally expanded and had lower generation probabilities. An earlier analysis of around 500 of the donors showed that most TCR beta V segments appeared in productive rearrangements either about 90% or about 30% of the time, which broadly matched IMGT annotations. Immune exposure information for the cohort was limited to CMV serostatus. A later genetic analysis reported fewer N-insertions in productive TCRs among donors in an Asian-associated ancestry cluster than the approximately 700-donor mean. Linkage disequilibrium might explain the correlated functional status among segregating V segments, but an unknown experimental factor could not be ruled out. According to a later analysis, parvovirus B19, influenza, CMV and Epstein-Barr virus appeared linked to several top co-occurrence clusters. Roughly uniform sequencing depth across donors was assumed in presence/absence analyses, although this assumption may not hold. Because HLA typing was unavailable for some donors at each locus, only the typed subset was used in association tests. In vitro tests confirmed that a few of the cytomegalovirus-associated TCR beta chains recognize cytomegalovirus antigens. Some IMGT-functional V segments, including TRBV6-2 and TRBV6-3, could not be distinguished by the 87-base-pair reads and were therefore excluded. A group of highly shared sequence variants was considered likely to be a technical artifact of the sequencing pipeline. A further reported finding was that TCR beta sequences accurately predicted the HLA-A and HLA-B alleles for most subjects in the first cohort. The authors suggested that the approach could potentially be extended to other disease states and immunological phenotypes. About 15 rarely observed V segments, including chromosome 9 orphons, were excluded from the earlier analysis of about 610 of the donors because counts were too low. In a later analysis, TCR association rates were found to vary across HLA loci, with the most associated TCRs seen for DRB1 alleles and the fewest for HLA-C alleles. Specific HLA alleles were associated with 15,000 to 20,000 TCR beta sequences at a false discovery rate of 0.05 in a later analysis. The classifier was reported to diagnose cytomegalovirus status with high specificity and sensitivity in both the original and validation cohorts. When HLA alleles, especially DR and DQ, strongly co-occurred, TCR associations were difficult to assign to individual alleles. A total of 164 TCR beta chains were listed by the study as associated with cytomegalovirus. In a later genetic analysis, a missense DCLRE1C variant was associated with V-gene and J-gene trimming of TCR beta chains, and the association was replicated in an independent cohort. A later analysis found that most CMV-associated TCR beta chains appeared HLA-restricted, with HLA associations seemingly driven largely by CMV exposure. Only TCR beta chains were sequenced in this cohort, and the absence of alpha or paired-chain data limited detectable features. Most TCR sequences were observed very rarely across donors, whereas some public TCRs were present in many individuals.

In total, over 600 healthy bone marrow donors made up the cohort. At the time of sampling, every cohort member was nominally healthy, though immune exposures that went unrecorded were likely present. The donor was CMV seronegative and belonged to the group of under 400 seronegative cohort members. A peripheral blood sample was provided by each donor, and peripheral blood mononuclear cells were used for TCR beta sequencing. The Qiagen DNeasy Blood Extraction Kit was used to extract genomic DNA from the blood cell samples. The receptor was derived from a female donor in good health and CMV-seronegative. The sequence links TRBV7-2 to TRBJ2-7; the junction holds 10 bases that match TRBD2. Sequenced input: PBMCs. The sequenced DNA is TGTGCCAGCAGCTTAGGGACTAGCGGATCCTACGAGCAGTACTTC. Translated, this gives CASSLGTSGSYEQYF.